What follows are 4 T cell receptor beta chains derived from one specimen sequenced in a study of blood T cell repertoires in COVID-19. Using immunoSEQ multiplex PCR, the repertoire was profiled, and TCRdb retains in-frame clones only, with some absent. This sample has tens of thousands of clones, with about 83% found just once. The sequencing input was peripheral blood. The receptors here all came from a middle-aged man with acute or convalescent COVID-19.

This clone was recorded once. CDR3 DNA sequence: TGTGCCAGCAGCCACTCGCGCGGGCCACAAGAGACCCAGTACTTC. This gives the protein CASSHSRGPQETQYF. This chain links TRBV7-2 with TRBJ2-5, with D perhaps TRBD2 (5 bases). With 5 bases removed from V and 2 bases from J, the gap between germline ends came to 15 bases. Germline-derived CDR1 and CDR2 are SGHTA and FQGNSA. This CDR3 region has 15 residues.

The rearrangement joins TRBV5-1 to TRBJ1-1; 8 bases are a match to TRBD1. Germline-derived CDR1 and CDR2 are SGHRS and YFSETQ. Trimming at V came to 2 bases and at J to 5 bases, leaving 11 bases not matched to a gene. The CDR3 totals 16 residues. CDR3 protein: CASSFVPGGAGTEAFF. CDR3 in DNA: TGCGCCAGCAGCTTCGTTCCAGGGGGCGCGGGAACTGAAGCTTTCTTT.

V is TRBV7-9 and J is TRBJ1-4; tentatively, D is TRBD1 (5 bases). Germline-derived CDR1 and CDR2 are SEHNR and FQNEAQ (reference sequence). V was clipped by 3 bases and J by 4 bases, with 12 bases between them. This CDR3 contains 15 residues. As DNA, the CDR3 is TGTGCCAGCAGCTTGACGGGGGATTATAATGAAAAACTGTTTTTT. It encodes CASSLTGDYNEKLFF. The variable domain in full, completed from reference TRBV7-9 and TRBJ1-4, reads DTGVSQNPRHKITKRGQNVTFRCDPISEHNRLYWYRQTLGQGPEFLTYFQNEAQLEKSRLLSDRFSAERPKGSFSTLEIQRTEQGDSAMYLCASSLTGDYNEKLFFGSGTQLSVL.

The chain joins TRBV18 to TRBJ1-1; the match to TRBD1 covers 7 bases. The length of the CDR3 is 15 residues. The germline CDR1 and CDR2 sequences are KGHSH and LQKENI. V trimming: 8 bases; J trimming: 3 bases; junction bases outside the gene matches: 12. DNA of the CDR3: TGTGCCAGCCGGAAATCGACAGGGAAGCACACTGAAGCTTTCTTT. It is translated as CASRKSTGKHTEAFF.